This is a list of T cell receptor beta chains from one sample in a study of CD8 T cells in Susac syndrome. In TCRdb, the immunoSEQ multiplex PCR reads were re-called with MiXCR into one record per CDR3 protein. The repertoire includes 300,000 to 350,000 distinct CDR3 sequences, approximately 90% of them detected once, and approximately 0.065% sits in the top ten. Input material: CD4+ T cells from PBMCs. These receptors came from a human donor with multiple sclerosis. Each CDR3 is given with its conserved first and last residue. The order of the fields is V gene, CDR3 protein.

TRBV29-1	CSVDRIGQGDSGQYF
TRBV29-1	CSVGGGASTDTQYF
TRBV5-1	CASSLGQSDYGYTF
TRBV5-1	CASSFDRRADTQYF
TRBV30	CAWSVGQSYEQYF
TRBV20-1	CSARDRQSNQPQHF
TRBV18	CASSHRVDRHEQYF
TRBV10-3	CAISEEGTLYEQYF
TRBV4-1	CASSQLGGIGPQHF
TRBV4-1	CASSRLGQGVLAGELFF
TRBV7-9	CASSLRDTYSPLHF
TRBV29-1	CSVQPRGSYEQYF
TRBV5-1	CASSFAGPDPFYEQYF
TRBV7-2	CASSFRGGLGLADTYEQYF
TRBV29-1	CSALVGAGTEAFF
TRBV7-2	CASSLGASTNYGYTF
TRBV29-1	CSVVLAGAYNEQFF
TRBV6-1	CASKVGPGTDTQYF
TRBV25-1	CASSEFTGYTGELFF
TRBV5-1	CASSFGPALAQETQYF
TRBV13	CASSLPVQGTDTGELFF
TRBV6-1	CASRKGSLNTEAFF
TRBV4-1	CASSQAGQGTETQYF
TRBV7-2	CASSSQGNIQYF
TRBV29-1	CSVRHRTSGEIPNNEQFF
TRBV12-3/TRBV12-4	CASKTGAGQPQHF
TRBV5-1	CASSLEQGRRAEAFF
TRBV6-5	CASSYRQTSNSPLHF
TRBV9	CASSVEGGPVGETQYF
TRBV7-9	CASSSDRGTYYGYTF
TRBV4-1	CASSQRVGLYEQYF
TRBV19	CASKLDGGNEQFF
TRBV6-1	CASSEQGYGYTF
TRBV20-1	CSASGTHEQYF
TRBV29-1	CSTGTMARETQYF
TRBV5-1	CASSLAGPLRIAFF
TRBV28	CATLRSGATNEKLFF
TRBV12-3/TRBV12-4	CASRRNTEAFF
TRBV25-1	CASSEYFSLGGRNEKLFF
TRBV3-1	CASSHWRTKNLDTEAFF
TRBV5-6	CASSRDRGLRAYNSPLHF
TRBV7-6	CASSLAPAGKLFF
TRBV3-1	CASSQAGALAKNIQYF
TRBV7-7	CASSLFAGGTYEQYF
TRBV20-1	CSAREWLRQTYNEQFF
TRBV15	CATTPGQHTGELFF
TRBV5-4	CASRTGTGGAFGYTF
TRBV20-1	CSATAGAMNTEAFF
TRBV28	CASSLHGTSGNTIYF
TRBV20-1	CSARGPVSNTEAFF
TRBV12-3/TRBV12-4	CASSLALRAEQFF
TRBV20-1	CSARDESQGAPYEQYF
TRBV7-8	CASSSRAGGATYF
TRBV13	CASSTGQGTRGYTF
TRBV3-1	CASSPGDSGSIDTGELFF
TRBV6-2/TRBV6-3	CASSSLGNTIYF
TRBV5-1	CASSLGPSSGEQYF
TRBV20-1	CSARDTGTGRRPQHF
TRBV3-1	CASSRNWGQYQETQYF
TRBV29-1	CSVGSNRGRYF